This TCR beta chain was retrieved from a study of T cell changes during pregnancy in multiple sclerosis. Assay used: immunoSEQ multiplex PCR; TCRdb lists only in-frame clones, some missing. The data show 38,000 or so clones, 93% seen once. The V and J ends lost 0 bases and 0 bases, in that order; junction bases with no gene match: 4. The germline CDR1 and CDR2 sequences are SGHNT and YYREEE (reference sequence). The CDR3 spans 17 residues. The clonotype comes from a female donor with multiple sclerosis, enrolled in a pregnancy study. The V gene is TRBV5-4, the J gene TRBJ2-2; 8 nucleotides agree with TRBD2. This material consisted of CD4+ T cells from peripheral blood mononuclear cells, taken in the first trimester of pregnancy. As DNA, the CDR3 is TGTGCCAGCAGCTTGGTACTCGGGGGGGCGAACACCGGGGAGCTGTTTTTT. Translating it yields CASSLVLGGANTGELFF.